This passage covers 32 T cell receptor beta chains from one sample sequenced in a study of CD8 T cells in ankylosing spondylitis. TCRdb itself ran the 5' RACE reads through MiXCR, one entry per CDR3 protein. The sample records around 210,000 distinct CDR3 sequences, around 8% being singletons. Material: blood, either unsorted or a sorted T cell fraction (not recorded which). These receptors originate from a female donor with ankylosing spondylitis or in good health (not recorded which).

In the case of this clonotype: A much larger clone is a single base away; this may be a read error. The chain links TRBV3-1 to TRBJ2-3, with D uncertain. Germline assignment: CDR1 LGHDT and CDR2 YNNKEL (reference sequence). This CDR3 region has 14 residues. The CDR3 region has the DNA TGTGCCAACAGCCCATCCTCCAGGACAGATACGCAGTATTTT. This encodes CANSPSSRTDTQYF.

This clonotype has at least ten counts. The V gene is TRBV4-3, the J gene TRBJ2-2, with 9 bases identical to TRBD2. CDR1 is LGHNA, CDR2 YSLEER, per germline. The V and J ends lost 4 bases and 0 bases, in that order; junction bases with no gene match: 6. This CDR3 has 17 residues. The CDR3 DNA is TGCGCCAGCAGCCTATTAGCGGGAGTCCCGAACACCGGGGAGCTGTTTTTT. Amino acids: CASSLLAGVPNTGELFF.

This clonotype appeared many times. This rearrangement joins TRBV5-5 to TRBJ2-1; TRBD2 aligns across 8 bases. The CDR3 sequence is 14 residues long. V lost 4 bases to trimming and J lost 6 bases; unmatched junction nucleotides: 6. Germline assignment: CDR1 SGHKS and CDR2 YYEKEE (reference sequence). The CDR3 loop reads CASSRTSRFNEQFF. The CDR3 nucleotides read TGTGCCAGCAGCCGGACTAGCCGGTTCAATGAGCAGTTCTTC.

Note on this clonotype: This may come from a read error, since a much larger clone is one base off. Here the CDR3 DNA reads TGTGCCAGCAGCTTAGTGGAACTAGCGGCGCAAGAGACCCAGTACTTC. It is translated as CASSLVELAAQETQYF. The rearrangement links TRBV7-2 to TRBJ2-5; 8 bases map to TRBD2. This CDR3 has 16 residues. Germline CDR1 reads SGHTA; CDR2 reads FQGNSA. V shed 1 base and J 2 bases; nucleotides not matched to a gene: 6.

This clonotype was found a few times. This sequence joins TRBV7-9 and TRBJ1-2; 10 bases map to TRBD1. Germline trimming cut 6 bases from V and 8 bases from J; bases unmatched to any gene: 12. This CDR3 region has 15 residues. Looked up from germline, CDR1 is SEHNR and CDR2 is FQNEAQ (reference sequence). The CDR3 DNA reads TGTGCCAGCAGTCCGGGACAGGGGACCGAGAAGGGCTACACCTTC. Amino acids: CASSPGQGTEKGYTF.

The sample holds many counts of this clonotype. The chain is built from TRBV5-1 and TRBJ2-3; 10 bases are a match to TRBD2. The CDR3 runs 16 residues. Germline assignment: CDR1 SGHRS and CDR2 YFSETQ. J lost 5 bases, V lost 2 bases, and 8 bases had no gene match. The CDR3, as DNA: TGCGCCAGCAGCTTTTACCGGACTAGCGGTGGAGATACGCAGTATTTT. Amino acid sequence: CASSFYRTSGGDTQYF.

The chain carries TRBV7-9 and TRBJ2-1; tentatively, D is TRBD1 (5 bases). The CDR3 spans 13 residues. The germline gives CDR1 SEHNR, CDR2 FQNEAQ (reference sequence). Trimming pared 8 bases from V and 7 bases from J, leaving 15 bases between. Written as DNA, the CDR3 is TGTGCCAGCGAATATGGGGCGAGGAATGAGCAGTTCTTC. Residues: CASEYGARNEQFF.

This clonotype was seen a few times. The gene calls are TRBV27 and TRBJ1-5, with 7 positions matching TRBD1. V was pared by 1 base and J by 3 bases, with 6 bases of the junction left unmatched. Germline V gene data show CDR1 as MNHEY and CDR2 as SMNVEV (reference sequence). CDR3 length: 16 amino acids. CDR3 loop: CASSLWGQFLNQPQHF. The CDR3 DNA follows: TGTGCCAGCAGTTTATGGGGACAGTTCCTCAATCAGCCCCAGCATTTT.

At least ten counts were recorded for this clonotype. The rearrangement uses TRBV4-3 and TRBJ2-1; TRBD2 matches at 10 bases. CDR1 LGHNA and CDR2 YSLEER come from the germline V gene. This CDR3 contains 14 residues. The trim removed 8 bases at V and 6 bases at J, leaving 7 bases unmatched. CDR3: CASAPTSGANEQFF. In nucleotides, the CDR3 is TGCGCCAGCGCCCCAACTAGCGGGGCCAATGAGCAGTTCTTC.

Ten or more counts support this clonotype. The rearrangement joins TRBV5-1 to TRBJ2-1; D may be TRBD2 (6 bases). Germline V gene lookup returns CDR1 SGHRS and CDR2 YFSETQ. The ends were cut back, 0 bases at V and 5 bases at J, with 12 bases in the middle. The length of the CDR3 is 15 residues. The CDR3 sequence is CASSLVAGPDNEQFF. The CDR3 DNA reads as TGCGCCAGCAGCTTGGTGGCGGGGCCCGACAATGAGCAGTTCTTC.

This clonotype was observed at least ten times. This chain connects TRBV5-1 to TRBJ2-7; weak D call: TRBD1 (7 bases). CDR1 and CDR2 from the germline V gene are SGHRS and YFSETQ. Trimming took off 4 bases at V and 7 bases at J, with 15 bases between the two ends. The CDR3 loop spans 13 amino acids. The CDR3 sequence is CASSITGAGEQYF. The CDR3 DNA sequence: TGCGCCAGCAGCATAACAGGGGCGGGGGAGCAGTACTTC.

This clonotype occurred many times. The chain is built from TRBV20-1 and TRBJ1-3; 8 nucleotides align to TRBD1. The V segment lost 0 bases and the J segment 3 bases; nucleotides outside the gene matches: 7. The CDR3 extends over 16 amino acids. Germline CDR1 and CDR2: DFQATT and SNEGSKA (reference sequence). This CDR3 reads CSARDAGQGGGNTIYF. CDR3 DNA: TGCAGTGCTAGAGATGCTGGACAGGGAGGTGGAAACACCATATATTTT.

The CDR3 reads CSARVDKARGYTF. The CDR3 coding sequence is TGCAGTGCTAGAGTCGACAAGGCGAGGGGCTACACCTTC. The chain couples TRBV20-1 to TRBJ1-2; D gene unclear. The CDR3 runs to 13 residues. Looked up from germline, CDR1 is DFQATT and CDR2 is SNEGSKA (reference sequence). V was shortened by 1 base and J by 8 bases, with 14 bases between the two germline ends.

This clonotype was counted at least ten times. The chain links TRBV28 to TRBJ2-3, with 7 bases fitting TRBD2. Trimming removed 5 bases from V and 11 bases from J; junction bases left unmatched: 16. This CDR3 is 15 amino acids long. Germline values: CDR1 MDHEN, CDR2 SYDVKM. The CDR3 loop is CASSTPGREQMEQYF. CDR3 nucleotides: TGTGCCAGCAGTACCCCGGGGAGGGAACAGATGGAGCAGTATTTT.

The V call is TRBV5-1, the J call TRBJ2-1; TRBD1 matches 9 bases. From germline, CDR1 is SGHRS and CDR2 YFSETQ. The CDR3 runs to 15 residues. V was clipped by 4 bases and J by 8 bases; unmatched bases: 10. CDR3 nucleotides: TGCGCCAGCAGCCCCGGGGACAGGGTTGTCGATGAGCAGTTCTTC. Translation gives CASSPGDRVVDEQFF.

V is TRBV20-1 and J is TRBJ2-7; 10 bases map to TRBD1. This CDR3 is built from 15 residues. V lost 3 bases and J lost 5; bases outside the gene matches: 10. Germline V gene lookup returns CDR1 DFQATT and CDR2 SNEGSKA (reference sequence). In DNA, the CDR3 is TGCAGTGCTAGGGGGGACAGGGGCTGGTATGACGAGCAGTACTTC. Protein sequence: CSARGDRGWYDEQYF.

This clonotype was observed at least ten times. V gene TRBV7-2 combines with J gene TRBJ2-7, with D possibly being TRBD1 (6 bases). In germline, CDR1 is SGHTA, CDR2 FQGNSA. The CDR3 has 15 residues. With 3 bases removed from V and 5 bases from J, the gap between germline ends came to 17 bases. DNA of the CDR3: TGTGCCAGCAGCTTGGGACATGACACAAGCCACGAGCAGTACTTC. This encodes CASSLGHDTSHEQYF.

This clonotype has a count of ten or more. V gene TRBV12-3 or TRBV12-4 combines with J gene TRBJ1-1; 9 bases align to TRBD1. CDR3 size: 14 residues. V shed 6 bases, J shed 7 bases, and the junction held 9 bases outside the gene matches. For the CDR3, the DNA is TGTGCCAGCAGCCTAGACAGGGGGAGTTTTGAAGCTTTCTTT. It encodes CASSLDRGSFEAFF.

Ten or more counts support this clonotype. V usage is TRBV29-1 and J usage is TRBJ1-1; D gene ambiguous. V lost 7 bases to trimming and J lost 6 bases, with 18 bases between them. Germline CDR1 reads SQVTM; CDR2 reads ANQGSEA. The CDR3 extends over 13 amino acids. The CDR3, as DNA: TGCAGCGGCTCGGACCCTAGTGGTGCTGAAGCTTTCTTT. The encoded protein is CSGSDPSGAEAFF. The complete variable domain, with remaining parts taken from reference TRBV29-1 and TRBJ1-1, reads SAVISQKPSRDICQRGTSLTIQCQVDSQVTMMFWYRQQPGQSLTLIATANQGSEATYESGFVIDKFPISRPNLTFSTLTVSNMSPEDSSIYLCSGSDPSGAEAFFGQGTRLTVV.

The table lists this clonotype with a few counts. The J gene is TRBJ2-3, the V gene TRBV7-2, with D perhaps matching TRBD2 (5 bases). CDR1 is SGHTA and CDR2 is FQGNSA in the germline V gene. V shed 1 base and J shed 4 bases, with 9 bases lying between them. The CDR3 totals 14 residues. CDR3 sequence: CASSLGGEPDTQYF. For the CDR3, the DNA is TGTGCCAGCAGCTTAGGGGGAGAGCCAGATACGCAGTATTTT. Looking up the rest from reference TRBV7-2 and TRBJ2-3 gives the full variable domain: GAGVSQSPSNKVTEKGKDVELRCDPISGHTALYWYRQSLGQGLEFLIYFQGNSAPDKSGLPSDRFSAERTGGSVSTLTIQRTQQEDSAVYLCASSLGGEPDTQYFGPGTRLTVL.

This clonotype was seen many times. One junction end disagrees with the germline gene, perhaps due to a read error. The V and J genes are TRBV4-3 and TRBJ2-2; no reliable D call. CDR1 is LGHNA and CDR2 is YSLEER in the germline V gene. The CDR3 loop spans 14 amino acids. The CDR3 region has the DNA TGTGCCAGCAGCCAAGGGCCAAACACCGGGGAGCTGTTTTTT. Translating gives CASSQGPNTGELFF.

This clonotype was detected ten times or more. The chain uses TRBV20-1 and TRBJ2-1, with TRBD2 matching 7 bases. The V gene's germline CDR1 is DFQATT and CDR2 SNEGSKA (reference sequence). This CDR3 has 14 amino acids. V was pared by 3 bases and J by 1 base, with 3 bases of the junction left unmatched. The CDR3 nucleotides read TGCAGTGCTAGGGGGGGGTATTCCTACAATGAGCAGTTCTTC. It is translated as CSARGGYSYNEQFF.

This clonotype occurred many times. The chain employs TRBV4-3 and TRBJ2-7; 9 bases map to TRBD1. Germline V gene data show CDR1 as LGHNA and CDR2 as YSLEER. V gave up 5 bases and J gave up 5 bases; unmatched junction bases: 4. The CDR3 length is 13 residues. The DNA for the CDR3 is TGCGCCAGCAGCTCCCGGGACAGGGACGAGCAGTACTTC. Translated: CASSSRDRDEQYF.

This clonotype was recorded many times. V usage is TRBV3-1 and J usage is TRBJ2-1, with TRBD2 matching over 11 bases. The V segment lost 1 base and the J segment 7 bases; nucleotides outside the gene matches: 3. Germline V gives CDR1 LGHDT, CDR2 YNNKEL (reference sequence). This CDR3 contains 15 residues. CDR3 sequence (DNA): TGTGCCAGCAGCCAAGGACTAGCGGGGATTAATGAGCAGTTCTTC. Translating it yields CASSQGLAGINEQFF.

This clonotype was seen at least ten times. The gene calls are TRBV24-1 and TRBJ2-2, with D possibly TRBD1 on 6 matching bases. Germline V gene data show CDR1 as KGHDR and CDR2 as SFDVKD. Between the trimmed V and J ends, which lost 9 bases and 6 bases, there was a span of 13 bases. This CDR3 is built from 13 residues. The CDR3 DNA reads TGTGCCACCGGTCAAGGGGGATCCGGGGAGCTGTTTTTT. As protein: CATGQGGSGELFF.

This clonotype was picked up many times. The chain recombines TRBV20-1 with TRBJ2-2, with D possibly being TRBD2 (6 bases). The CDR3 totals 17 residues. V dropped 0 bases and J dropped 3 bases, with 17 bases sitting between them. From germline, CDR1 is DFQATT and CDR2 SNEGSKA (reference sequence). CDR3 in amino acids: CSARDVGGKSHTGELFF. DNA of the CDR3: TGCAGTGCTAGAGATGTCGGGGGAAAGTCGCACACCGGGGAGCTGTTTTTT.

This clonotype showed up many times. The V gene is TRBV6-5, the J gene TRBJ1-2; D is uncertain. V lost 6 bases and J 3 bases, leaving 11 bases between the germline ends. CDR3 length equals 13 residues. Germline V gene data show CDR1 as MNHEY and CDR2 as SVGAGI. This CDR3 is CASRREAYYGYTF. CDR3 DNA: TGTGCCAGCAGACGGGAGGCCTACTATGGCTACACCTTC.

This clonotype occurred a few times. The chain links TRBV7-2 to TRBJ2-1; 9 bases fit TRBD2. CDR1 is SGHTA, CDR2 FQGNSA, per germline. The V gene end was trimmed by 1 base and the J gene end by 9 bases; junction bases not matched to a gene: 1. The CDR3 totals 13 residues. In DNA, the CDR3 is TGTGCCAGCAGCTTAGGGCGGGAGGGTGAGCAGTTCTTC. Its translation: CASSLGREGEQFF.

A note on this clonotype: Just one base apart from a much larger clone, this may be a read error. The gene calls are TRBV4-1 and TRBJ2-7, with D maybe TRBD2 (5 bases). This CDR3 comprises 13 residues. V lost 0 bases to trimming and J lost 6 bases, with 9 bases between them. In germline, CDR1 is MGHRA, CDR2 YSYEKL. CDR3 protein: CASSQDRGFEQYF. The CDR3 DNA reads as TGCGCCAGCAGCCAAGATCGCGGGTTCGAGCAGTACTTC.

The table lists this clonotype with many counts. The chain recombines TRBV20-1 with TRBJ2-5; 10 nucleotides align to TRBD1. This CDR3 comprises 17 residues. Germline CDR1 is DFQATT and CDR2 is SNEGSKA (reference sequence). The J segment lost 3 bases and the V segment lost 4 bases, leaving 14 bases of the junction unmatched. DNA for the CDR3: TGCAGTGCTATACAAGCCAGGGACAGGGGACTTAAAGAGACCCAGTACTTC. It specifies CSAIQARDRGLKETQYF.

This clonotype came up many times. The genes are TRBV7-2 and TRBJ2-7; D not resolved. CDR1 SGHTA and CDR2 FQGNSA come from the germline V gene. CDR3 length: 13 residues. Trimming stripped 0 bases from V and 3 bases from J, with 6 bases between. CDR3 in amino acids: CASSLAFSYEQYF. The CDR3 DNA reads as TGTGCCAGCAGCTTAGCGTTTAGCTACGAGCAGTACTTC.

This clonotype was detected ten times or more. This chain connects TRBV4-3 to TRBJ2-1; D gene ambiguous. The CDR3 contains 16 residues. V lost 4 bases and J 9 bases, leaving 22 bases between the germline ends. Germline assignment: CDR1 LGHNA and CDR2 YSLEER. DNA for the CDR3: TGCGCCAGCAGCCTAAGTCACAGCGCCCAGTTTGGTGAGCAGTTCTTC. Amino acid sequence: CASSLSHSAQFGEQFF.